This T cell receptor beta chain was recorded in a study of blood T cell repertoires in COVID-19 (dated by TCRdb to 2019 to 2021). Context from the whole study: Collaborator samples came from the United States, Italy and Spain and covered acute and convalescent phases of COVID-19. A freely available public database, intended as a resource for researchers studying the immune response to SARS-CoV-2, is where the repertoires were released. Nearly every sample came with metadata listing a de-identified subject ID, COVID-19 status, age in years and sex. The samples were drawn from two sources: the first 160 participants of the ongoing ImmuneRACE study, and 1,200 or so subjects contributed by 6 global collaborators. The dataset comprised deeply sampled blood TCRbeta repertoires from subjects exposed to, actively infected with, or recovered from COVID-19. HLA class I and class II types, where available, came from metadata supplied by the sample provider rather than from assay-based typing. The material from the prospective study consisted of cDNA or gDNA derived from T cells, B-cell-depleted T cells, or PBMCs.

One collaborating source in Seattle enrolled patients during active infection and followed them longitudinally through the course of disease. The collaborating institutions used their own protocols to collect whole blood in K2EDTA tubes. For TCRbeta analysis, collaborator samples were shipped as frozen whole blood, as isolated PBMCs, or as DNA extracted from either sample type. General findings and caveats noted by the study authors: The amount of clinical and demographic metadata varied by source and participant and was provided uncurated.

A word on this clone: Its antigen remains undetermined. Base quality data are lacking; no much larger clone is found one base away.

From a lookup of the germline V gene (reference sequence), CDR1 and CDR2 are LNHDA and SQIVND. From its cysteine to its phenylalanine, the CDR3 spans 13 amino acids. Only CDR3 DNA is held: 39 bases, read in frame from base 1. The junction shows trimming of 7 bases on V and 4 bases on J, plus 13 bases between the germline ends. TCRbeta CDR3 regions were amplified from genomic DNA by means of the immunoSEQ Assay, a bias-controlled multiplex PCR. The source study handled its data this way. The number of nucleated cells in each sample was estimated from the amplification of reference gene primers within the assay. Sequence reads were collapsed and filtered to measure the absolute abundance of every unique TCRbeta CDR3 rearrangement. Productive Simpson clonality was computed per sample as the square root of Simpson's diversity index over productive rearrangements. The source is immuneACCESS, and TCRdb retained only in-frame sequences with V and J called. Part of the clones is not carried over; for the studies checked, unresolved V genes explain less than half of this, and the remainder is unexplained. V and J calls plus clone size are reproduced from that table; the DNA served to infer D and trimming. The sample table lists fewer than 350,000 clones, 86% of them with a count of one. The ten top clones hold 10% to 15% of the sample.

This clonotype originated in a young woman with COVID-19, enrolled during active disease. The sequence links TRBV19 to TRBJ1-2; no D gene call is confident. The sequencing sample was made of peripheral blood. The encoded CDR3 is CASKGVQFYGYTF. Here is the DNA: TGTGCCAGTAAAGGTGTACAGTTCTATGGCTACACCTTC.